This T cell receptor (beta chain) originates from a study of blood T cell repertoires in COVID-19. At the level of the study: The samples span acute and convalescent COVID-19 from the United States, Italy and Spain. Nucleic acid was either cDNA or gDNA, and it came from T cells, B-cell-depleted T cells, or PBMCs.

Methods used by the authors: Nucleated cell counts were estimated from reference gene primer amplification. TCRdb's copy holds only in-frame clones and misses some; the assay was immunoSEQ multiplex PCR. D and trimming come from the DNA, and the V and J calls and clone size come from that table. The table records 60,000 to 70,000 clones, 88% of them present only once. This clone was seen ten or more times. Trimming cost V 6 bases and J 0 bases; bases outside gene matches: 6. The CDR3 length is 15 residues. Germline V gene data show CDR1 as MNHNY and CDR2 as SVGAGI (reference sequence). The sample taken for sequencing was peripheral blood. The TCR sequence derives from a woman aged 55-70 years with acute or convalescent COVID-19. The chain combines TRBV6-6 with TRBJ1-1; TRBD1 matches 8 bases. The CDR3 here is CASRRGQDLNTEAFF. CDR3 nucleotides: TGTGCCAGCAGACGGGGACAGGATTTGAACACTGAAGCTTTCTTT.